These T cell receptor beta chains were read from a single sample in a study of blood T cell repertoires in COVID-19. Clones were read by immunoSEQ multiplex PCR, and TCRdb kept only the in-frame ones, dropping some. The sample has about 230,000 clones; approximately 83% are singletons. What was sequenced was peripheral blood. The receptors shown here come from a man aged 40-49 years with acute or convalescent COVID-19. CDR3s include the opening cysteine and the closing phenylalanine or tryptophan. D genes are given only for firm matches.

CDR3 DNA	CDR3 protein	V gene	J gene	D gene
TGTGCCAGCTCCTGGGGCAGGGGCACTGAAGCTTTCTTT	CASSWGRGTEAFF	TRBV12-3/TRBV12-4	TRBJ1-1	.
TGTGCCAGCACCCTTCTTCCGGGTAGTACCGGGGAGCTGTTTTTT	CASTLLPGSTGELFF	TRBV6-5	TRBJ2-2	.
TGTGCCAGTACTCCAGGGGGCGATTCTTCGGCCACTGAAGCTTTCTTT	CASTPGGDSSATEAFF	TRBV19	TRBJ1-1	TRBD1
TGTGCCAGCGCCGGTGGACTAGCTTTCTACAATGAGCAGTTCTTC	CASAGGLAFYNEQFF	TRBV2	TRBJ2-1	TRBD2
TGTGCCAGCAGCCTGGGTCACGCGAGGGGAAACACCATATATTTT	CASSLGHARGNTIYF	TRBV7-6	TRBJ1-3	.
TGCGCCAGCAGCCAACAGGGGTCGGCGAGAGGGGAGCAGTACTTC	CASSQQGSARGEQYF	TRBV4-1	TRBJ2-7	.
TGTGCCAGCAGCCAAGCATCCCCGGCGGCTGCAGATACGCAGTATTTT	CASSQASPAAADTQYF	TRBV3-1/TRBV3-2	TRBJ2-3	.
TGTGCCAGCAGTTACTCGAAAGTCCGGGACGAGCAGTACTTC	CASSYSKVRDEQYF	TRBV6-6	TRBJ2-7	.
TGTGCCAGCAGCAACACCAGGGGTGAAGCTTTCTTT	CASSNTRGEAFF	TRBV6-5	TRBJ1-1	.
TGTGCCAGCAGCCGAAACGCAGGGCAACAAGAGACCCAGTACTTC	CASSRNAGQQETQYF	TRBV11-2	TRBJ2-5	.
TGTGCCAGCAGCGTGGGCCTCACTTCCTACGAGCAGTACTTC	CASSVGLTSYEQYF	TRBV9	TRBJ2-7	.
TGTGCCAGCTCACCAAGACAGGGTCCCTATGGCTACACCTTC	CASSPRQGPYGYTF	TRBV18	TRBJ1-2	TRBD1
TGCGCCAGCAGCTTGGCTCTCTCCCATCTCTACCCTGACGAGCAGTACTTC	CASSLALSHLYPDEQYF	TRBV5-1	TRBJ2-7	.
TGTGCCAGCAGTATCGGGGATTCACCCCTCCACTTT	CASSIGDSPLHF	TRBV25-1	TRBJ1-6	.
TGTGCCAGTAGTTTTCCCTTACGGGATGGGGACACTGAAGCTTTCTTT	CASSFPLRDGDTEAFF	TRBV19	TRBJ1-1	.
TGTGCCAGCTCACCGGCGAGAGGACAGCCCCAGCATTTT	CASSPARGQPQHF	TRBV18	TRBJ1-5	.
TGTGCCAGCAGCTCCAAAAGGCGGGAGGGCCCATTTAATGAGCAGTTCTTC	CASSSKRREGPFNEQFF	TRBV7-9	TRBJ2-1	TRBD2
TGTGCCAGCAGTGGGGGGCTGACTAGCGGGAGTGCTATAGATACGCAGTATTTT	CASSGGLTSGSAIDTQYF	TRBV6-1	TRBJ2-3	TRBD2
TGTGCCAGCAGTCAAAATACCCAGGGAGGGCAGCCCCAGCATTTT	CASSQNTQGGQPQHF	TRBV6-5	TRBJ1-5	.
TGTGCCAGCTCACCACCGTGGCCATCAACTAATGAAAAACTGTTTTTT	CASSPPWPSTNEKLFF	TRBV18	TRBJ1-4	.
TGTGCCAGTAGTAGGCCGGGGGTTGACTATGGCTACACCTTC	CASSRPGVDYGYTF	TRBV19	TRBJ1-2	.
TGCAGCGTTGTGCGACAGGACGCTAACTATGGCTACACCTTC	CSVVRQDANYGYTF	TRBV29-1	TRBJ1-2	.